The 8 T cell receptor beta chains below were found in one sample sequenced in a study of blood T cell repertoires in COVID-19. The table came from immunoSEQ multiplex PCR; TCRdb's copy has only in-frame clones and leaves some out. The data show 150,000 to 190,000 clones, around 84% seen once. The sequencing sample was made of PBMCs or T cells enriched from blood (not recorded which). These receptors originate from a man over 45 who had recovered from COVID-19.

Notes on this clone: The same CDR3 also results from other DNA sequences found in this sample. This rearrangement joins TRBV19 to TRBJ2-2; TRBD1 matches at 8 bases. CDR1 and CDR2 from the germline V gene are LNHDA and SQIVND (reference sequence). The CDR3 totals 16 residues. The V gene end was trimmed by 1 base and the J gene end by 0 bases; junction bases not matched to a gene: 1. The chain's CDR3 is CASSIGQGTNTGELFF. Written as DNA, the CDR3 is TGTGCCAGTAGTATAGGACAGGGGACGAACACCGGGGAGCTGTTTTTT.

This clone was counted a few times. The rearrangement uses TRBV5-1 and TRBJ2-2, with TRBD2 matching 7 bases. The CDR3 runs 15 residues. Trimming at V came to 2 bases and at J to 1 base, leaving 2 bases not matched to a gene. The germline V gene has CDR1 SGHRS and CDR2 YFSETQ. CDR3 in DNA: TGCGCCAGCAGCTTAGGACTAGAGAACACCGGGGAGCTGTTTTTT. This sequence encodes CASSLGLENTGELFF. The full variable domain, rest sourced from reference TRBV5-1 and TRBJ2-2, is KAGVTQTPRYLIKTRGQQVTLSCSPISGHRSVSWYQQTPGQGLQFLFEYFSETQRNKGNFPGRFSGRQFSNSRSEMNVSTLELGDSALYLCASSLGLENTGELFFGEGSRLTVL.

The DNA of the CDR3 is TGTGCCAGCAGTGAACGCTCAGGTCGAAGCTATGGCTACACCTTC. It is translated as CASSERSGRSYGYTF. This sequence joins TRBV6-1 and TRBJ1-2; D unclear. The germline V and J ends were trimmed by 2 bases and 4 bases, with 14 bases remaining between them. Germline V gives CDR1 MNHNS, CDR2 SASEGT. This CDR3 is built from 15 residues.

V usage is TRBV7-8 and J usage is TRBJ1-1; D gene unclear. The germline V and J ends were trimmed by 1 base and 1 base, with 7 bases remaining between them. CDR3 length: 14 amino acids. Germline lookup yields CDR1 SGHVS and CDR2 FQNEAQ. The CDR3: CASSLGHSNTEAFF. The CDR3 region has the DNA TGTGCCAGCAGCTTAGGACATTCGAACACTGAAGCTTTCTTT.

The rearrangement links TRBV4-3 to TRBJ1-2; TRBD1 is a possible D gene (5 bases). The CDR3 has 14 amino acids. Trimming removed 0 bases from V and 5 bases from J, with 10 bases in between. In germline, CDR1 is LGHNA, CDR2 YSLEER. The chain's CDR3 is CASSQEGGSYGYTF. In nucleotides, the CDR3 is TGCGCCAGCAGCCAAGAGGGGGGATCTTATGGCTACACCTTC.

V and J are TRBV6-5 and TRBJ1-1; D gene ambiguous. With 1 base removed from V and 1 base from J, the gap between germline ends came to 10 bases. This CDR3 region has 15 residues. Germline V gene sequence: CDR1 MNHEY, CDR2 SVGAGI. This CDR3 reads CASSYWAGQNTEAFF. The CDR3, as DNA: TGTGCCAGCAGTTACTGGGCAGGCCAGAACACTGAAGCTTTCTTT.

The V and J genes are TRBV11-3 and TRBJ1-1; a weak D match, TRBD1 (5 bases). CDR1 and CDR2 (germline): SGHNT, YENEEA. The length of the CDR3 is 15 residues. With 1 base removed from V and 3 bases from J, the gap between germline ends came to 12 bases. The CDR3 spells CASSLGQGRDTEAFF. The CDR3 DNA reads as TGTGCCAGCAGCTTAGGTCAGGGCAGGGACACTGAAGCTTTCTTT.

The gene calls are TRBV15 and TRBJ1-1; 7 bases are a match to TRBD1. CDR1 is LNHNV and CDR2 is YYDKDF in the germline V gene (reference sequence). Trimming took 1 base from V and 11 from J; bases not matched to a gene: 7. CDR3 length: 13 residues. The CDR3 protein is CATSRGLQGLAFF. Written as DNA, the CDR3 is TGTGCCACCAGCAGAGGTCTACAGGGGTTGGCTTTCTTT.